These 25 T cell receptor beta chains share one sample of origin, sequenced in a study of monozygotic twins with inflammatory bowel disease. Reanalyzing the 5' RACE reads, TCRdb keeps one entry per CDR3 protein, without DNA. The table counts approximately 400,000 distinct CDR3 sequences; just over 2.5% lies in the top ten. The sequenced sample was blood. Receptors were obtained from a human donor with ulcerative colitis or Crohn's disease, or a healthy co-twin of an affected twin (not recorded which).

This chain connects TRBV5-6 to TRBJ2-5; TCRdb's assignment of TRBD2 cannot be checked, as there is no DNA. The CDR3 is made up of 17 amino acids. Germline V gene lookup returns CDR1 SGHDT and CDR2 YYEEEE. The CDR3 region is CASTKTGTRTSSETQYF.

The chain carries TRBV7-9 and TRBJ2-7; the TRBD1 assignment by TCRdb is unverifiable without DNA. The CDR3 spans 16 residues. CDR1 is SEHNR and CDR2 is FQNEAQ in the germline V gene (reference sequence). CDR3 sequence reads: CASSLVSRAGRNEQYF.

The CDR3 is CASNTRDQPPQPQHF. This chain connects TRBV21-1 to TRBJ1-5. TRBV21-1 is given as a pseudogene. This CDR3 spans 15 amino acids.

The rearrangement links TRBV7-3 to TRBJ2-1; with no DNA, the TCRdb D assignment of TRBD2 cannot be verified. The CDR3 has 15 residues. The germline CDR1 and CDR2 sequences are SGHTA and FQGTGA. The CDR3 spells CASSLEGLAGGEQFF. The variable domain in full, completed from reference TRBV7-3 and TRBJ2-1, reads GAGVSQTPSNKVTEKGKYVELRCDPISGHTALYWYRQSLGQGPEFLIYFQGTGAADDSGLPNDRFFAVRPEGSVSTLKIQRTERGDSAVYLCASSLEGLAGGEQFFGPGTRLTVL.

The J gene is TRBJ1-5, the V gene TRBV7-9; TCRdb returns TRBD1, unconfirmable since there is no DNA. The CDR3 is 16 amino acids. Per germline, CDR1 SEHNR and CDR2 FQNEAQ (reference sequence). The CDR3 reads CASSVGTPNSNQPQHF.

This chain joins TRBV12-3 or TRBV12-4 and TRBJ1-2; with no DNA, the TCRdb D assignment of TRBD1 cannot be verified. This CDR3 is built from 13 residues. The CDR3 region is CASSPTGAGGYTF.

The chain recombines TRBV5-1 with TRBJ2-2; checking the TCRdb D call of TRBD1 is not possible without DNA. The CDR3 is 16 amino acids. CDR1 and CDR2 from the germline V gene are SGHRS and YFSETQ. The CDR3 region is CASSLGGGFNTGELFF.

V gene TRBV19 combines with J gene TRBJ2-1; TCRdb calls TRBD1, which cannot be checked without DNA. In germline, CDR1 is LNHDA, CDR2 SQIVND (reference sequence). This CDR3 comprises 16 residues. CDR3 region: CASSKGSRPSYNEQFF.

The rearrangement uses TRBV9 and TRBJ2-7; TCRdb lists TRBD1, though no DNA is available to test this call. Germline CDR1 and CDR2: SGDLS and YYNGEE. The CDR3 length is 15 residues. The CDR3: CASSVDGGPVYEQYF.

This chain's CDR3 is CASSPPGQGFGGYTF. The chain carries TRBV18 and TRBJ1-2; TCRdb calls TRBD1, which cannot be checked without DNA. This CDR3 has 15 amino acids. The germline CDR1 and CDR2 sequences are KGHSH and LQKENI.

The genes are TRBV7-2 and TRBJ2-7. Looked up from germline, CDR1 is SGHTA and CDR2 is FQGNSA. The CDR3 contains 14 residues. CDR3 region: CASSLYRDSYEQYF.

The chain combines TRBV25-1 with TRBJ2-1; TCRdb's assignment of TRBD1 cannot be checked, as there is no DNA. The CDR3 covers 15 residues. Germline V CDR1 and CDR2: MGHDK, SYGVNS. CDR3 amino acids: CASRRSGTGKNEQFF.

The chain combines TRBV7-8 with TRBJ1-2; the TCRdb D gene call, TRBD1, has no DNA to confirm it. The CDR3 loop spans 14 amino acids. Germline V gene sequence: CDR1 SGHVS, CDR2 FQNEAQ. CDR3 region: CASSSGQGWYGYTF. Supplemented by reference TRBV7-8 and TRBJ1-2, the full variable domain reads GAGVSQSPRYKVAKRGQDVALRCDPISGHVSLFWYQQALGQGPEFLTYFQNEAQLDKSGLPSDRFFAERPEGSVSTLKIQRTQQEDSAVYLCASSSGQGWYGYTFGSGTRLTVV.

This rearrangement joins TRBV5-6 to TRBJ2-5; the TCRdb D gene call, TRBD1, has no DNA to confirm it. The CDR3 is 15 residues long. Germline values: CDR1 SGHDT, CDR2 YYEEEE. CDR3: CAISRQGAEGETQYF.

The CDR3 spells CATSDSDRGSYNEQFF. The chain is built from TRBV24-1 and TRBJ2-1; there is no DNA to check the TCRdb D call of TRBD1. The germline gives CDR1 KGHDR, CDR2 SFDVKD. This CDR3 is built from 16 residues.

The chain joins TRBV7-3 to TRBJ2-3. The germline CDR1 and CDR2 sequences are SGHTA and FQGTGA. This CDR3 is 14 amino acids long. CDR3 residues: CASSSLGPADTQYF.

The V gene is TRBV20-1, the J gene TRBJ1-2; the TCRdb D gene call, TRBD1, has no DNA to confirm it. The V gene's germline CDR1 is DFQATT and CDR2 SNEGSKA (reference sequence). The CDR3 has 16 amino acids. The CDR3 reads CSASIPGQGAFDGYTF.

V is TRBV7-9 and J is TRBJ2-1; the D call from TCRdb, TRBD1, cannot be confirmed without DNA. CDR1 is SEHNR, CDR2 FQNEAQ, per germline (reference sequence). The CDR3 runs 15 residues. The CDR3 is CASSLAQGRNNEQFF.

CDR3 residues: CASSLYPGLNYYGYTF. This chain links TRBV27 with TRBJ1-2. Per the germline V gene, CDR1 is MNHEY and CDR2 is SMNVEV (reference sequence). The CDR3 consists of 16 residues.

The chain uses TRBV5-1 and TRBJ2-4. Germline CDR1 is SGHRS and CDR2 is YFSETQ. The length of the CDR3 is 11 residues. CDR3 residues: CASSFKNIQYF.

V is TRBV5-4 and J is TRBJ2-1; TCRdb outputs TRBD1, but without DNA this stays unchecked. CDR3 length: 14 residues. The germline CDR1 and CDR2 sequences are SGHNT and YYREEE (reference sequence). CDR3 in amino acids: CASSSGQNYNEQFF.

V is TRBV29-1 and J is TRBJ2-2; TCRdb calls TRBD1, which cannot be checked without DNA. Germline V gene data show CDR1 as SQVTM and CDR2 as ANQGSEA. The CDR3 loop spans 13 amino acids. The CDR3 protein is CSAQDSNTGELFF.

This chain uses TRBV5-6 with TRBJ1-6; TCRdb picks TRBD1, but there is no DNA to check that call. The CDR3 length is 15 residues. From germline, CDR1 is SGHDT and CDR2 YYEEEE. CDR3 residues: CASSRRQRVNSPLHF.

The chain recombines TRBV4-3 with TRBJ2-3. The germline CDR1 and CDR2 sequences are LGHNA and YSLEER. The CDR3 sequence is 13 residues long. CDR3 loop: CASSQSDTDTQYF.

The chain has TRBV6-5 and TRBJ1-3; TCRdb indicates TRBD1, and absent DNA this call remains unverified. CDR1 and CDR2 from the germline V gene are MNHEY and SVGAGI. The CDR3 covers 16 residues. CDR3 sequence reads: CASSYSGQGNGNTIYF.